This T cell receptor beta chain comes out of a study of shared clonotypes between healthy human individuals. Remarks on this clone: Its antigen is undetermined.

Unmatched junction bases numbered 10, after V lost 6 bases and J lost 2 bases. Germline CDR1 and CDR2: MDHEN and SYDVKM. The CDR3 consists of 18 residues. At deep level, the assay was performed. Some clones are missing from TCRdb's copy, which holds only in-frame ones; the method was immunoSEQ multiplex PCR. This table holds approximately 1.4 million clones, 95% to 99% found once. Study results and caveats: Non-shared clonotypes displayed generation probabilities falling below those of clonotypes present in all four donors.

V gene TRBV28 combines with J gene TRBJ2-7, with 16 bases that match TRBD2. Sample: naive CD4+ T cells sorted from blood. Documented subset: CD45RA+ positively selected. This clonotype originated in a man aged 30 to 45 in good health. Written as DNA, the CDR3 is TGTGCCAGCAGGCGAGGGACTAGCGGGAGGGAGGGGACCTACGAGCAGTACTTC. Protein sequence: CASRRGTSGREGTYEQYF.